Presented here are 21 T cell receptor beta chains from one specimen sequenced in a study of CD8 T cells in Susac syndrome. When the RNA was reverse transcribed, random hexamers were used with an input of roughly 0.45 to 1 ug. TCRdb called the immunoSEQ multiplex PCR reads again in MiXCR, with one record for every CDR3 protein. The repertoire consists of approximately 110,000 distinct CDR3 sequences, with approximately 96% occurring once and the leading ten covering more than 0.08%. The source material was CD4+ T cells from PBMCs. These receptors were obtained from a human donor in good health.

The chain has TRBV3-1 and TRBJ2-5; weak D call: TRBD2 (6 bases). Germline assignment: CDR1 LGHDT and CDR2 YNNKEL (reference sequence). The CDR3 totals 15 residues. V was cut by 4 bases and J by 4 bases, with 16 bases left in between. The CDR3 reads CASSRRVVGGETQYF. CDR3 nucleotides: TGTGCCAGCAGCCGCCGTGTTGTGGGGGGAGAGACCCAGTACTTC.

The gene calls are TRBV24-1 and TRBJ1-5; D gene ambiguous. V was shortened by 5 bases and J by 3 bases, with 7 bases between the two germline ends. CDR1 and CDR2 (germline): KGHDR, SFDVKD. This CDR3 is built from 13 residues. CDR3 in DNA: TGTGCCACCAGTGCCGTGAACAATCAGCCCCAGCATTTT. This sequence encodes CATSAVNNQPQHF.

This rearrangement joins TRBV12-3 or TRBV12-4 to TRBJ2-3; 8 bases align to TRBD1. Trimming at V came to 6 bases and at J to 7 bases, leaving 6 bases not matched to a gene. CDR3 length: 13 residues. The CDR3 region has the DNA TGTGCCAGCAGCCCCCGACAGGGGAATACGCAGTATTTT. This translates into CASSPRQGNTQYF.

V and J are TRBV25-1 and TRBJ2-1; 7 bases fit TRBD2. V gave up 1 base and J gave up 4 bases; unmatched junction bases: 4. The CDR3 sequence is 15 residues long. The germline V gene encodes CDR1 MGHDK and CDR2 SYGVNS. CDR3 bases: TGTGCCAGCAGTGAATTTTCTAGCGGTTACAATGAGCAGTTCTTC. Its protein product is CASSEFSSGYNEQFF.

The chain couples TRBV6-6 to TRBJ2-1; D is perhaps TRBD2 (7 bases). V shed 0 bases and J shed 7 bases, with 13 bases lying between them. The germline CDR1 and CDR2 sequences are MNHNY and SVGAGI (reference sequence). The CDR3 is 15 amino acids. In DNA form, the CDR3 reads TGTGCCAGCAGTTACTCGACGGGGGGCCCTAATGAGCAGTTCTTC. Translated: CASSYSTGGPNEQFF.

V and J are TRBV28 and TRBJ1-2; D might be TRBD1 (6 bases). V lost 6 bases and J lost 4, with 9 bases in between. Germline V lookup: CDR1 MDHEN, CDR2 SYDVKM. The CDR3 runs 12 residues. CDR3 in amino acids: CASSNRVYGYTF. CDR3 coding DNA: TGTGCCAGCAGCAACAGGGTCTATGGCTACACCTTC.

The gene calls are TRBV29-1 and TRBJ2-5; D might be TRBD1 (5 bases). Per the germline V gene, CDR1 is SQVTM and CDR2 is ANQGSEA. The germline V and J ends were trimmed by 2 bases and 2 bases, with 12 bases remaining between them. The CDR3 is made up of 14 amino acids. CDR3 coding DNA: TGCAGCGTTGAAAGGGGTCCAGGGCAAGAGACCCAGTACTTC. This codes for CSVERGPGQETQYF.

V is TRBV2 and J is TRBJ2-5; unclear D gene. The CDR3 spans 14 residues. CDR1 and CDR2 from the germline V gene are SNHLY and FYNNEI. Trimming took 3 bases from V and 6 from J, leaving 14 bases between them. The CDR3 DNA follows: TGTGCCAGCAGTGACGCAGTAGGTGGAAAGACCCAGTACTTC. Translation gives CASSDAVGGKTQYF.

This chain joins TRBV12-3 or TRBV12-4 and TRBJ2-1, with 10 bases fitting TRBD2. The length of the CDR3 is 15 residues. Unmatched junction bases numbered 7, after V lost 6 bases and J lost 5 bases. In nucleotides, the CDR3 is TGTGCCAGCAGCCCGGGGACTAGCGAGAACAATGAGCAGTTCTTC. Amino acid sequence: CASSPGTSENNEQFF.

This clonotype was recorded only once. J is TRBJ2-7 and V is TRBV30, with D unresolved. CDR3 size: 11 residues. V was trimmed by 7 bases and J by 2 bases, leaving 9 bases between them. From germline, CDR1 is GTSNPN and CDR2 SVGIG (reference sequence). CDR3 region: CAFRKTYEQYF. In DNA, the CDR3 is TGTGCCTTCAGAAAAACCTACGAGCAGTACTTC.

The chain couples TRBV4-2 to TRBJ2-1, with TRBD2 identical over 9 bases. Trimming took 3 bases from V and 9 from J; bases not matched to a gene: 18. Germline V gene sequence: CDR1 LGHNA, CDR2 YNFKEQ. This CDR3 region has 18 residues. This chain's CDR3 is CASSQGVKSGRSFIEQFF. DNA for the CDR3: TGTGCCAGCAGCCAGGGGGTAAAAAGCGGGAGGTCGTTTATTGAGCAGTTCTTC.

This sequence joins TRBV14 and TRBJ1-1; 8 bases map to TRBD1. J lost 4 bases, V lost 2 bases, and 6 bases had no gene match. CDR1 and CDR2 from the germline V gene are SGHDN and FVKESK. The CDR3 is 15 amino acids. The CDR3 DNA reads TGTGCCAGCAGCCAAAACAGGGGGAGAGGCACTGAAGCTTTCTTT. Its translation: CASSQNRGRGTEAFF.

CDR3 protein: CASSLQLAGGSWQYF. The CDR3 DNA sequence: TGTGCCAGCAGTCTTCAACTAGCGGGAGGTTCTTGGCAGTACTTC. The rearrangement joins TRBV2 to TRBJ2-7, with 12 bases identical to TRBD2. Germline V gives CDR1 SNHLY, CDR2 FYNNEI. The CDR3 loop spans 15 amino acids. Trimming removed 5 bases from V and 9 bases from J; junction bases left unmatched: 11. Variable domain in full (rest from reference TRBV2 and TRBJ2-7): EPEVTQTPSHQVTQMGQEVILRCVPISNHLYFYWYRQILGQKVEFLVSFYNNEISEKSEIFDDQFSVERPDGSNFTLKIRSTKLEDSAMYFCASSLQLAGGSWQYFGPGTRLTVT.

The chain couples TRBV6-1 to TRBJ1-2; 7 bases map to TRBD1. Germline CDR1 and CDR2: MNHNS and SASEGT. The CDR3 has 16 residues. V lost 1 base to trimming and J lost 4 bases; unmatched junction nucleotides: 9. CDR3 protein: CASSEVGTANLYGYTF. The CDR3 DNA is TGTGCCAGCAGTGAAGTGGGGACAGCTAACCTCTATGGCTACACCTTC.

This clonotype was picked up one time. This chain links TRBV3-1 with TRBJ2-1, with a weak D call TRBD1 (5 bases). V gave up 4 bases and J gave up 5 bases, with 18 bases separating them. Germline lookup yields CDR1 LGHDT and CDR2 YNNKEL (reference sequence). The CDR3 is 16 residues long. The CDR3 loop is CASSPAPWAGHNEQFF. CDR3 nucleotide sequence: TGTGCCAGCAGCCCGGCTCCCTGGGCAGGGCACAATGAGCAGTTCTTC.

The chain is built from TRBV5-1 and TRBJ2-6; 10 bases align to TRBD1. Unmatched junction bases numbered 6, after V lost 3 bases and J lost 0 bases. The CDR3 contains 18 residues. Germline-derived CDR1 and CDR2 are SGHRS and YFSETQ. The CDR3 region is CASSWVGQGPSGANVLTF. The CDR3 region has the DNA TGCGCCAGCAGCTGGGTGGGACAGGGGCCCTCTGGGGCCAACGTCCTGACTTTC.

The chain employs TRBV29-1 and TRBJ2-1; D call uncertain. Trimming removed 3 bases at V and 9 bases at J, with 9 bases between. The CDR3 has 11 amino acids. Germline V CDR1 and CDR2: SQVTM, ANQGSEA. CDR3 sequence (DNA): TGCAGCGTTGACGGAGTAACTGAGCAGTTCTTC. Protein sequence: CSVDGVTEQFF.

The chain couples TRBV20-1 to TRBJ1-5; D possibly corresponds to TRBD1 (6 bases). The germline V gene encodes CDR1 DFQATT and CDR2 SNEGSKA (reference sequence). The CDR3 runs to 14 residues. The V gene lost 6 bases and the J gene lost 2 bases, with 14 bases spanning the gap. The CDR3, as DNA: TGCAGTGCCCATACAGGGAGCGGCAATCAGCCCCAGCATTTT. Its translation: CSAHTGSGNQPQHF.

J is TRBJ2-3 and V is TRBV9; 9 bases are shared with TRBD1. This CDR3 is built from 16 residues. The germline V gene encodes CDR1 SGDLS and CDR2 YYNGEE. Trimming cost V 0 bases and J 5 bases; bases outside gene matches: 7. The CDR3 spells CASSVAFTGGEDTQYF. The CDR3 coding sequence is TGTGCCAGCAGCGTAGCGTTCACAGGGGGCGAAGATACGCAGTATTTT.

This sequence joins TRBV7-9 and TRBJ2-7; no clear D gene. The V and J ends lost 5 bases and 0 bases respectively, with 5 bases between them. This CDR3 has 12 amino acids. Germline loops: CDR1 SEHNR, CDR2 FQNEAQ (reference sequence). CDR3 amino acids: CASSPISYEQYF. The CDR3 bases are TGTGCCAGCAGCCCGATCTCCTACGAGCAGTACTTC.

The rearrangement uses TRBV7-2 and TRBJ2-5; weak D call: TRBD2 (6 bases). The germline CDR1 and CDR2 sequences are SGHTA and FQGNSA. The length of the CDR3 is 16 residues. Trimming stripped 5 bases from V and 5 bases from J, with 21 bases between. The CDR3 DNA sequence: TGTGCCAGCAGCGTTTCTAGCGACGCTTTTACGGAGACCCAGTACTTC. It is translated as CASSVSSDAFTETQYF.